A single sample gave rise to the 20 T cell receptor beta chains below, sequenced in a study of cytotoxic CD8 clonotypes in ibrutinib-treated CLL. Produced via immunoSEQ multiplex PCR; TCRdb's table is partial and in-frame only. The data contain 160,000 or so clones, about four fifths of them singletons. The source was PBMCs, collected after 24 months of ibrutinib treatment. The receptors come from a human donor with chronic lymphocytic leukemia.

The chain combines TRBV7-9 with TRBJ2-7; 7 nucleotides align to TRBD1. J lost 1 base, V lost 5 bases, and 5 bases had no gene match. The CDR3 sequence is 14 residues long. Germline V gene sequence: CDR1 SEHNR, CDR2 FQNEAQ (reference sequence). CDR3 nucleotides: TGTGCCAGCAGCGAAGACAGGGTTTCCTACGAGCAGTACTTC. This encodes CASSEDRVSYEQYF. Supplemented by reference TRBV7-9 and TRBJ2-7, the full variable domain reads DTGVSQNPRHKITKRGQNVTFRCDPISEHNRLYWYRQTLGQGPEFLTYFQNEAQLEKSRLLSDRFSAERPKGSFSTLEIQRTEQGDSAMYLCASSEDRVSYEQYFGPGTRLTVT.

The J gene is TRBJ2-7, the V gene TRBV18; maybe TRBD2 (8 bases). CDR3 length equals 17 residues. Looked up from germline, CDR1 is KGHSH and CDR2 is LQKENI. V gave up 3 bases and J gave up 4 bases, with 22 bases separating them. The CDR3 bases are TGTGCCAGCTCACCTCGACCGGGAGGGGGCGATTCTTACGAGCAGTACTTC. This encodes CASSPRPGGGDSYEQYF.

V usage is TRBV29-1 and J usage is TRBJ1-2; the match to TRBD1 covers 10 bases. Germline lookup yields CDR1 SQVTM and CDR2 ANQGSEA. The CDR3 spans 15 residues. V trimming: 7 bases; J trimming: 4 bases; junction bases outside the gene matches: 12. CDR3 sequence (DNA): TGCAGCGCTGGGGGTGGGACAGGGGTTATCTATGGCTACACCTTC. Protein product: CSAGGGTGVIYGYTF.

This chain uses TRBV5-1 with TRBJ1-3; TRBD1 matches 9 bases. Trimming cost V 5 bases and J 6 bases; bases outside gene matches: 9. Germline values: CDR1 SGHRS, CDR2 YFSETQ. This CDR3 comprises 15 residues. The CDR3 region is CASRSGTGSQNTIYF. The CDR3 DNA reads TGCGCCAGCAGATCCGGGACAGGGTCCCAAAACACCATATATTTT.

The table lists this clone with a count of one. The V and J genes are TRBV7-8 and TRBJ2-7, with 7 positions matching TRBD1. V dropped 5 bases and J dropped 3; count of bases not matched to a gene: 10. Germline-derived CDR1 and CDR2 are SGHVS and FQNEAQ. CDR3 size: 15 residues. Written as DNA, the CDR3 is TGTGCCAGCAGCATCGACAGGGAAAAAAACTACGAGCAGTACTTC. It encodes CASSIDREKNYEQYF.

V usage is TRBV28 and J usage is TRBJ2-1; D may be TRBD1 (5 bases). V lost 2 bases, J lost 3 bases, and 11 bases lay in between. The CDR3 has 15 residues. Germline lookup yields CDR1 MDHEN and CDR2 SYDVKM. CDR3: CASSLSKQGYNEQFF. DNA of the CDR3: TGTGCCAGCAGTTTAAGTAAGCAGGGCTACAATGAGCAGTTCTTC.

The rearrangement links TRBV21-1 to TRBJ1-4. TRBV21-1 corresponds to a pseudogene. This CDR3 has 15 residues. The CDR3 loop reads CASSKEREVDEKLFF. The CDR3 DNA reads as TGTGCCAGCAGCAAGGAGCGGGAGGTGGATGAAAAACTGTTTTTT.

V usage is TRBV27 and J usage is TRBJ2-1; D not certain. CDR1 and CDR2 from the germline V gene are MNHEY and SMNVEV (reference sequence). The CDR3 runs 14 residues. V dropped 5 bases and J dropped 5 bases, with 13 bases sitting between them. The CDR3 here is CASSRSWWDNEQFF. In DNA, the CDR3 is TGTGCCAGCAGTCGTAGCTGGTGGGACAATGAGCAGTTCTTC.

The chain employs TRBV15 and TRBJ1-5, with TRBD1 matching over 8 bases. CDR3 size: 16 residues. CDR1 is LNHNV and CDR2 is YYDKDF in the germline V gene (reference sequence). The V gene end was trimmed by 0 bases and the J gene end by 4 bases; junction bases not matched to a gene: 5. DNA for the CDR3: TGTGCCACCAGCAGAGATCTGGGACAGGTAAATCAGCCCCAGCATTTT. Residues: CATSRDLGQVNQPQHF.

The rearrangement joins TRBV5-6 to TRBJ1-2; D remains unclear. V shed 1 base and J shed 3 bases, with 13 bases lying between them. Per the germline V gene, CDR1 is SGHDT and CDR2 is YYEEEE. The CDR3 loop spans 15 amino acids. Here the CDR3 reads CASSLIEGGHYGYTF. In DNA, the CDR3 is TGTGCCAGCAGCTTGATAGAGGGAGGTCACTATGGCTACACCTTC. Drawing the rest from reference TRBV5-6 and TRBJ1-2, the complete variable domain is DAGVTQSPTHLIKTRGQQVTLRCSPKSGHDTVSWYQQALGQGPQFIFQYYEEEERQRGNFPDRFSGHQFPNYSSELNVNALLLGDSALYLCASSLIEGGHYGYTFGSGTRLTVV.

The genes are TRBV2 and TRBJ1-5; 12 nucleotides line up with TRBD1. J was trimmed by 7 bases and V by 8 bases; bases with no gene match: 9. The germline gives CDR1 SNHLY, CDR2 FYNNEI. The CDR3 is 15 residues long. CDR3 DNA: TGTGCCAGCCGAGGGACAGGGGGCGCCGGCCAGCCCCAGCATTTT. It translates to CASRGTGGAGQPQHF.

The rearrangement links TRBV28 to TRBJ2-3; TRBD1 matches at 8 bases. V shed 5 bases and J 0 bases; nucleotides not matched to a gene: 7. There are 16 residues in the CDR3. In germline, CDR1 is MDHEN, CDR2 SYDVKM. CDR3 loop: CASSKGQDPSTDTQYF. The CDR3 DNA follows: TGTGCCAGCAGTAAGGGACAGGATCCTAGCACAGATACGCAGTATTTT.

This chain links TRBV7-3 with TRBJ2-6; the D gene is possibly TRBD1 (5 bases). Germline-derived CDR1 and CDR2 are SGHTA and FQGTGA. This CDR3 comprises 17 residues. With 4 bases removed from V and 0 bases from J, the gap between germline ends came to 13 bases. The CDR3 sequence: CASSSRRTGSGANVLTF. In DNA form, the CDR3 reads TGTGCCAGCAGCTCCCGACGAACAGGCTCTGGGGCCAACGTCCTGACTTTC.

This clone was counted a single time. The CDR3 is CAWSTISGVRSYGYTF. CDR3 bases: TGTGCCTGGAGTACCATCTCAGGGGTGAGGAGCTATGGCTACACCTTC. V usage is TRBV30 and J usage is TRBJ1-2; D might be TRBD1 (6 bases). The CDR3 runs 16 residues. V lost 2 bases and J lost 4, with 20 bases in between. CDR1 and CDR2 from the germline V gene are GTSNPN and SVGIG (reference sequence).

The chain combines TRBV11-2 with TRBJ2-5; maybe TRBD2 (5 bases). CDR1 is SGHAT, CDR2 FQNNGV, per germline. The CDR3 loop spans 15 amino acids. Trimming left V 3 bases short and J 1 base short, with 12 bases between. This chain's CDR3 is CASSLEVGIQETQYF. In DNA, the CDR3 is TGTGCCAGCAGCTTGGAGGTGGGGATCCAAGAGACCCAGTACTTC.

This clone was counted between two and nine times. The genes are TRBV7-9 and TRBJ1-2, with D uncertain. This CDR3 comprises 11 residues. With 2 bases removed from V and 8 bases from J, the gap between germline ends came to 6 bases. CDR1 is SEHNR and CDR2 is FQNEAQ in the germline V gene (reference sequence). CDR3 residues: CASSLFQGYTF. The CDR3 bases are TGTGCCAGCAGCTTATTCCAGGGCTACACCTTC.

The chain links TRBV15 to TRBJ2-2; D is ambiguous. The CDR3 is 13 amino acids. CDR1 is LNHNV, CDR2 YYDKDF, per germline (reference sequence). Trimming removed 3 bases from V and 7 bases from J, with 9 bases in between. The CDR3 coding sequence is TGTGCCACCAGCAGCCAAGGAAACGGGGAGCTGTTTTTT. Its protein product is CATSSQGNGELFF.

This clone was detected a few times. J is TRBJ1-5 and V is TRBV4-1; the D is unclear. V was cut by 1 base and J by 2 bases, with 12 bases left in between. Germline CDR1 and CDR2: MGHRA and YSYEKL. The CDR3 consists of 16 residues. The CDR3 is CASSQGLGSGNQPQHF. For the CDR3, the DNA is TGCGCCAGCAGCCAAGGTCTGGGGTCTGGCAATCAGCCCCAGCATTTT.

V gene TRBV5-4 combines with J gene TRBJ2-2; the match to TRBD2 covers 13 bases. The germline V gene encodes CDR1 SGHNT and CDR2 YYREEE (reference sequence). V lost 0 bases and J lost 12; bases outside the gene matches: 8. The CDR3 is 16 residues long. The CDR3 region has the DNA TGTGCCAGCAGCTTGGGACTAGCGGGAGGCCGAACGCAGCTGTTTTTT. Its translation: CASSLGLAGGRTQLFF.

The rearrangement uses TRBV2 and TRBJ2-6; the match to TRBD1 covers 12 bases. Germline assignment: CDR1 SNHLY and CDR2 FYNNEI. The CDR3 is 18 amino acids. V shed 7 bases, J shed 2 bases, and the junction held 9 bases outside the gene matches. The CDR3 DNA follows: TGTGCCAGCACTCCGAGGGGACAGGGGGCGGCTGGGGCCAACGTCCTGACTTTC. Translation gives CASTPRGQGAAGANVLTF.